This is a list of T cell receptor beta chains from one sample in a study of glioma-infiltrating T cells after dendritic cell vaccination. Produced via immunoSEQ multiplex PCR; TCRdb's table is partial and in-frame only. The sample has 100,000 or so clones, about 90% seen once; the top ten hold 2.7%. The sample here was blood, taken after dendritic cell vaccination. These receptors all stem from a human donor with glioblastoma. Each CDR3 is given with its conserved first and last residue. Each record gives: clone size, D gene, V gene, J gene, CDR3 protein, CDR3 DNA. A D gene is named only where the DNA matches it firmly. Only part of the rows carry a size: once, few, many, or a class if the clone is expanded.

clone_size: -; d_call: -; v_call: TRBV5-4; j_call: TRBJ1-1; cdr3_aa: CASSFGTGMNTEAFF; cdr3_nt: TGTGCCAGCAGCTTCGGAACAGGGATGAACACTGAAGCTTTCTTT
clone_size: -; d_call: TRBD2; v_call: TRBV11-2; j_call: TRBJ2-3; cdr3_aa: CASSLSGGSYVLDTQYF; cdr3_nt: TGTGCCAGCAGCCTTAGCGGGGGGTCATACGTTCTGGATACGCAGTATTTT
clone_size: -; d_call: TRBD2; v_call: TRBV7-8; j_call: TRBJ2-1; cdr3_aa: CASSLGWTSSEQFF; cdr3_nt: TGTGCCAGCAGCTTGGGGTGGACTAGCAGCGAGCAGTTCTTC
clone_size: -; d_call: TRBD1; v_call: TRBV7-3; j_call: TRBJ1-2; cdr3_aa: CASSVGQGDGYTF; cdr3_nt: TGTGCCAGCAGCGTTGGACAGGGAGATGGCTACACCTTC
clone_size: -; d_call: TRBD1; v_call: TRBV30; j_call: TRBJ1-2; cdr3_aa: CAWSPPPQTGGGYTF; cdr3_nt: TGTGCCTGGAGTCCTCCCCCGCAGACAGGGGGTGGCTACACCTTC
clone_size: -; d_call: -; v_call: TRBV10-3; j_call: TRBJ2-5; cdr3_aa: CAIRPRGGPKETQYF; cdr3_nt: TGTGCCATCAGACCTAGGGGGGGGCCGAAAGAGACCCAGTACTTC
clone_size: -; d_call: -; v_call: TRBV10-2; j_call: TRBJ2-7; cdr3_aa: CASSEERSEQYF; cdr3_nt: TGCGCCAGCAGTGAGGAGCGGAGCGAGCAGTACTTC
clone_size: -; d_call: TRBD2; v_call: TRBV11-2; j_call: TRBJ2-3; cdr3_aa: CASSLDLGGRSTDTQYF; cdr3_nt: TGTGCCAGCAGCTTAGATCTGGGGGGGAGGAGCACAGATACGCAGTATTTT
clone_size: -; d_call: TRBD1; v_call: TRBV28; j_call: TRBJ1-5; cdr3_aa: CASSSAGTGGRYQPQHF; cdr3_nt: TGTGCCAGCAGTTCCGCCGGGACAGGGGGACGTTATCAGCCCCAGCATTTT
clone_size: -; d_call: -; v_call: TRBV30; j_call: TRBJ2-6; cdr3_aa: CAWNRAGANVLTF; cdr3_nt: TGTGCCTGGAACAGGGCTGGGGCCAACGTCCTGACTTTC
clone_size: -; d_call: -; v_call: TRBV9; j_call: TRBJ2-5; cdr3_aa: CASSTRGAGGETQYF; cdr3_nt: TGTGCCAGCAGCACCCGGGGAGCCGGGGGAGAGACCCAGTACTTC
clone_size: -; d_call: TRBD1; v_call: TRBV10-2; j_call: TRBJ2-7; cdr3_aa: CASTRDRVDEQYF; cdr3_nt: TGCGCCAGCACGCGCGACAGGGTGGACGAGCAGTACTTC
clone_size: -; d_call: -; v_call: TRBV27; j_call: TRBJ1-2; cdr3_aa: CASSPTPDSTYGYTF; cdr3_nt: TGTGCCAGCAGTCCAACTCCCGACAGTACATATGGCTACACCTTC
clone_size: -; d_call: -; v_call: TRBV7-9; j_call: TRBJ1-1; cdr3_aa: CASSRAWGDTEAFF; cdr3_nt: TGTGCCAGCAGCCGGGCCTGGGGAGACACTGAAGCTTTCTTT
clone_size: -; d_call: -; v_call: TRBV5-1; j_call: TRBJ2-7; cdr3_aa: CASSLDGTYEQYF; cdr3_nt: TGCGCCAGCAGCTTGGATGGGACTTACGAGCAGTACTTC
clone_size: -; d_call: TRBD1; v_call: TRBV15; j_call: TRBJ1-4; cdr3_aa: CATSPRGGRRGFEKLFF; cdr3_nt: TGTGCCACCAGCCCGCGGGGGGGACGCAGGGGGTTTGAAAAACTGTTTTTT
clone_size: -; d_call: -; v_call: TRBV5-1; j_call: TRBJ1-1; cdr3_aa: CASSPGIMALGRRNTEAFF; cdr3_nt: TGCGCCAGCAGCCCGGGAATCATGGCGCTTGGTCGTCGGAACACTGAAGCTTTCTTT
clone_size: -; d_call: -; v_call: TRBV5-1; j_call: TRBJ2-1; cdr3_aa: CASSQNQQGYEQFF; cdr3_nt: TGCGCCAGCAGCCAGAATCAACAGGGCTATGAGCAGTTCTTC
clone_size: -; d_call: TRBD2; v_call: TRBV11-2; j_call: TRBJ2-7; cdr3_aa: CASSVNTGTSGSNEQYF; cdr3_nt: TGTGCCAGCAGCGTGAATACCGGGACTAGCGGGAGTAACGAGCAGTACTTC
clone_size: -; d_call: TRBD2; v_call: TRBV2; j_call: TRBJ2-7; cdr3_aa: CASCKGLVYEQYF; cdr3_nt: TGTGCCAGCTGTAAGGGACTAGTCTACGAGCAGTACTTC
clone_size: -; d_call: -; v_call: TRBV25-1; j_call: TRBJ2-1; cdr3_aa: CASGTFNEQFF; cdr3_nt: TGTGCCAGCGGGACTTTCAATGAGCAGTTCTTC
clone_size: -; d_call: TRBD2; v_call: TRBV5-4; j_call: TRBJ2-3; cdr3_aa: CASSWTSGSGDTQYF; cdr3_nt: TGTGCCAGCAGCTGGACTAGCGGGAGCGGAGATACGCAGTATTTT
clone_size: -; d_call: TRBD2; v_call: TRBV2; j_call: TRBJ2-5; cdr3_aa: CASSSGRAGETQYF; cdr3_nt: TGTGCCAGCAGTAGCGGGAGGGCCGGGGAGACCCAGTACTTC
clone_size: -; d_call: -; v_call: TRBV2; j_call: TRBJ2-5; cdr3_aa: CASSADSRETQYF; cdr3_nt: TGTGCCAGCAGTGCTGACTCACGGGAGACCCAGTACTTC
clone_size: -; d_call: -; v_call: TRBV5-1; j_call: TRBJ1-2; cdr3_aa: CASSETTGQTNYGYTF; cdr3_nt: TGCGCCAGCAGCGAGACCACCGGACAGACTAACTATGGCTACACCTTC
clone_size: -; d_call: TRBD1; v_call: TRBV27; j_call: TRBJ2-6; cdr3_aa: CASSFKEGASGANVLTF; cdr3_nt: TGTGCCAGCAGTTTTAAAGAGGGGGCCTCTGGGGCCAACGTCCTGACTTTC
clone_size: once; d_call: TRBD1; v_call: TRBV29-1; j_call: TRBJ2-3; cdr3_aa: CSVEGRTGSYTDTQYF; cdr3_nt: TGCAGCGTTGAAGGGAGGACAGGGAGCTACACAGATACGCAGTATTTT
clone_size: -; d_call: -; v_call: TRBV19; j_call: TRBJ1-5; cdr3_aa: CASSPRGQIWPQHF; cdr3_nt: TGTGCCAGTAGCCCCCGGGGACAAATCTGGCCCCAGCATTTT
clone_size: few; d_call: -; v_call: TRBV10-3; j_call: TRBJ1-2; cdr3_aa: CASTGLLIPYGYTF; cdr3_nt: TGTGCCAGCACGGGACTGCTGATTCCCTATGGCTACACCTTC
clone_size: few; d_call: TRBD1; v_call: TRBV27; j_call: TRBJ2-7; cdr3_aa: CASKSVGDRGSYEQYF; cdr3_nt: TGTGCCAGCAAATCTGTGGGGGACAGGGGGTCCTACGAGCAGTACTTC
clone_size: -; d_call: -; v_call: TRBV11-2; j_call: TRBJ2-1; cdr3_aa: CASSLTSTGNEQFF; cdr3_nt: TGTGCCAGCAGCCTGACTAGTACGGGGAATGAGCAGTTCTTC
clone_size: -; d_call: -; v_call: TRBV11-2; j_call: TRBJ2-2; cdr3_aa: CASSLYRERNTGELFF; cdr3_nt: TGTGCCAGCAGCTTATACCGGGAGAGGAACACCGGGGAGCTGTTTTTT
clone_size: -; d_call: -; v_call: TRBV5-4; j_call: TRBJ1-6; cdr3_aa: CASSLSGGGSYNSPLHF; cdr3_nt: TGTGCCAGCAGCTTGAGTGGGGGAGGCTCCTATAATTCACCCCTCCACTTT
clone_size: -; d_call: -; v_call: TRBV15; j_call: TRBJ2-2; cdr3_aa: CATSRARRNTGELFF; cdr3_nt: TGTGCCACCAGCAGAGCTAGGCGGAACACCGGGGAGCTGTTTTTT
clone_size: -; d_call: TRBD2; v_call: TRBV5-1; j_call: TRBJ2-1; cdr3_aa: CASSLPGGNEQFF; cdr3_nt: TGCGCCAGCAGCCTCCCGGGAGGAAATGAGCAGTTCTTC
clone_size: -; d_call: -; v_call: TRBV18; j_call: TRBJ2-7; cdr3_aa: CASSPPEQGVYEQYF; cdr3_nt: TGTGCCAGCTCACCACCCGAACAGGGTGTCTACGAGCAGTACTTC
clone_size: -; d_call: TRBD2; v_call: TRBV6-5; j_call: TRBJ2-2; cdr3_aa: CASSYARGVAGELFF; cdr3_nt: TGTGCCAGCAGTTACGCCCGGGGGGTCGCCGGGGAGCTGTTTTTT
clone_size: few; d_call: -; v_call: TRBV6-1; j_call: TRBJ1-5; cdr3_aa: CASRQVNNQPQHF; cdr3_nt: TGTGCCAGCAGACAGGTTAACAATCAGCCCCAGCATTTT
clone_size: -; d_call: -; v_call: TRBV5-1; j_call: TRBJ2-1; cdr3_aa: CASSLAPEDNEQFF; cdr3_nt: TGCGCCAGCAGCTTGGCCCCGGAGGACAATGAGCAGTTCTTC
clone_size: -; d_call: -; v_call: TRBV29-1; j_call: TRBJ1-2; cdr3_aa: CSVSDGNYGYTF; cdr3_nt: TGCAGCGTTTCCGACGGGAACTATGGCTACACCTTC
clone_size: once; d_call: TRBD2; v_call: TRBV29-1; j_call: TRBJ2-2; cdr3_aa: CSVEAASGSPGELFF; cdr3_nt: TGCAGCGTTGAAGCGGCTAGCGGGAGTCCCGGGGAGCTGTTTTTT
clone_size: -; d_call: -; v_call: TRBV5-1; j_call: TRBJ2-3; cdr3_aa: CASSGGGAFTDTQYF; cdr3_nt: TGCGCCAGCAGTGGTGGCGGAGCTTTCACAGATACGCAGTATTTT
clone_size: -; d_call: -; v_call: TRBV11-3; j_call: TRBJ2-1; cdr3_aa: CASSSQGEQFF; cdr3_nt: TGTGCCAGCAGCTCACAGGGTGAGCAGTTCTTC
clone_size: once; d_call: -; v_call: TRBV7-9; j_call: TRBJ2-4; cdr3_aa: CASSSGGAHNIQYF; cdr3_nt: TGTGCCAGCAGCTCTGGCGGGGCACACAACATTCAGTACTTC
clone_size: -; d_call: -; v_call: TRBV4-1; j_call: TRBJ1-5; cdr3_aa: CASSQVGRVGQPQHF; cdr3_nt: TGCGCCAGCAGCCAAGTAGGCAGGGTAGGGCAGCCCCAGCATTTT
clone_size: -; d_call: TRBD1; v_call: TRBV6-1; j_call: TRBJ2-7; cdr3_aa: CASIGQGNYEQYF; cdr3_nt: TGTGCCAGCATCGGACAGGGGAACTACGAGCAGTACTTC
clone_size: -; d_call: -; v_call: TRBV6-5; j_call: TRBJ2-3; cdr3_aa: CASSSSGQTDTQYF; cdr3_nt: TGTGCCAGCAGCTCATCAGGACAGACAGATACGCAGTATTTT
clone_size: -; d_call: -; v_call: TRBV9; j_call: TRBJ1-1; cdr3_aa: CASSVQGFTTEAFF; cdr3_nt: TGTGCCAGCAGCGTACAGGGGTTTACCACTGAAGCTTTCTTT
clone_size: once; d_call: TRBD1; v_call: TRBV5-6; j_call: TRBJ2-5; cdr3_aa: CASSRGGQETQYF; cdr3_nt: TGTGCCAGCAGCCGAGGGGGACAGGAGACCCAGTACTTC
clone_size: -; d_call: TRBD1; v_call: TRBV10-3; j_call: TRBJ1-5; cdr3_aa: CAISPQGNNQPQHF; cdr3_nt: TGTGCCATCAGCCCACAGGGGAACAATCAGCCCCAGCATTTT
clone_size: -; d_call: TRBD2; v_call: TRBV6-4; j_call: TRBJ2-1; cdr3_aa: CASTKSAGGGFDEQFF; cdr3_nt: TGTGCCAGCACAAAATCAGCGGGAGGCGGGTTCGATGAGCAGTTCTTC
clone_size: -; d_call: -; v_call: TRBV27; j_call: TRBJ1-6; cdr3_aa: CASSLSRDSPLHF; cdr3_nt: TGTGCCAGCAGTTTATCGAGAGATTCCCCCCTCCACTTT
clone_size: few; d_call: TRBD1; v_call: TRBV5-1; j_call: TRBJ2-3; cdr3_aa: CASSLGTALTDTQYF; cdr3_nt: TGCGCCAGCAGCCTGGGGACAGCCCTCACAGATACGCAGTATTTT
clone_size: -; d_call: TRBD1; v_call: TRBV19; j_call: TRBJ1-5; cdr3_aa: CASTPQSGTGNQPQHF; cdr3_nt: TGTGCCAGTACCCCACAGTCCGGGACAGGCAATCAGCCCCAGCATTTT
clone_size: -; d_call: -; v_call: TRBV6-1; j_call: TRBJ1-2; cdr3_aa: CASSEGLYGYTF; cdr3_nt: TGTGCCAGCAGTGAGGGACTCTATGGCTACACCTTC
clone_size: -; d_call: TRBD1; v_call: TRBV5-1; j_call: TRBJ1-2; cdr3_aa: CASRGQGMEYGYTF; cdr3_nt: TGCGCCAGCAGGGGACAGGGAATGGAGTATGGCTACACCTTC